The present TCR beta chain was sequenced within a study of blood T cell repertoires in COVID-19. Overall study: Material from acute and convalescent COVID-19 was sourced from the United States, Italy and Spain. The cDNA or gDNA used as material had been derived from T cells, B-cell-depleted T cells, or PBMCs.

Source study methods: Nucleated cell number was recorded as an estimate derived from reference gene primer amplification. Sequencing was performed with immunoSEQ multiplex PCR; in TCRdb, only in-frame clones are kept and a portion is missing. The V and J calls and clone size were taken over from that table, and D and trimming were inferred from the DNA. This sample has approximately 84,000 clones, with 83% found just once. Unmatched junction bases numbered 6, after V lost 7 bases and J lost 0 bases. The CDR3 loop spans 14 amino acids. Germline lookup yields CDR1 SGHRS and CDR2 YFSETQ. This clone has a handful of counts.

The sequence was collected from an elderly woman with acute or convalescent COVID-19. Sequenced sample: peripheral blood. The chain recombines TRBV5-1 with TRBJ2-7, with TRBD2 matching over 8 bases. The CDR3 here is CASSKSGSSYEQYF. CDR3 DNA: TGCGCCAGCTCCAAAAGCGGGAGCTCCTACGAGCAGTACTTC. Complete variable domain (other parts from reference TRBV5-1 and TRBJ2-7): KAGVTQTPRYLIKTRGQQVTLSCSPISGHRSVSWYQQTPGQGLQFLFEYFSETQRNKGNFPGRFSGRQFSNSRSEMNVSTLELGDSALYLCASSKSGSSYEQYFGPGTRLTVT.